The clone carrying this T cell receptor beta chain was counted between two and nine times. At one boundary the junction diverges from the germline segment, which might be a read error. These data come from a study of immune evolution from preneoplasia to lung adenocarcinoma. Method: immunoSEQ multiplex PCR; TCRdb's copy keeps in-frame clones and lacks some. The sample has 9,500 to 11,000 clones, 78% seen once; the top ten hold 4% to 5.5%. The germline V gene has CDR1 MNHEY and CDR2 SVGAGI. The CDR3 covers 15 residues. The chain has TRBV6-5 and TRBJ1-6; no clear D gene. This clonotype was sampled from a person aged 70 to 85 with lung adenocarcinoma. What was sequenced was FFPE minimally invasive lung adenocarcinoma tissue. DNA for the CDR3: TGTGCCTGCAGTGGGAGGAAGGATTCCCTAGGATCCCTCCACTTT. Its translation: CACSGRKDSLGSLHF.